This T cell receptor beta chain was observed in a study of T cells after yellow fever vaccination (dated by TCRdb to about 2019). About the investigation overall: Libraries from fractions with low cell numbers were prepared with the SMART-Seq v4 Ultra Low Input RNA kit. Bulk TCR alpha and beta repertoires were sequenced longitudinally to track T-cell clones before and after primary and booster YFV17D yellow fever vaccination. Two healthy male donors, one aged 18 to 30 and one aged 30 to 40 years, made up the cohort. Bulk PBMC replicates and cell subsets were isolated from blood drawn at multiple timepoints before and after both primary and secondary immunization. Study-level results and caveats: Because only a couple of donors were included in the study, the extent to which the findings can be generalized is limited. Because abundant contaminating clonotypes from the bulk population could be contained in FACS-sorted repertoires, computational filtering was required. Most clones expanded after primary vaccination were re-detected after the booster (approximately 95% of CD4 and around 88% of CD8), suggesting broad memory maintenance. A small fraction of clonotypes appeared in both the CD4 and CD8 compartments, likely as a result of convergent recombination. Compared with the primary T-cell response, the secondary T-cell response was weaker but faster, peaking on day 5 rather than day 15.

This clonotype was observed a few times. It has no known antigen specificity. No qualities accompany the bases; no much larger clone lies one base away. TCR cDNA was synthesized by 5'RACE template switching, through which a universal primer site and unique molecular identifiers were introduced. cDNA synthesis was primed from both the TCR alpha and TCR beta constant segments. Library amplification involved two PCR steps, and the second step added sample barcodes and sequencing adapters. Sequencing of the libraries was done on either Illumina HiSeq 2500 (2x100 bp) or NovaSeq (2x150 bp). As for how the authors treated the data: MIGEC was used to demultiplex reads and collapse the reads into UMI consensus sequences, and MiXCR was used for V(D)J alignment. Using edgeR on replicate PBMC samples, clonotypes were called vaccine-responding if FDR was below 0.01 and the log2 fold change was above 5 up to day 15. Each bulk clonotype received a CD4 or CD8 identity based on whether the sequenced CD4 or CD8 repertoire contained that clonotype at higher abundance. The raw public reads went through TCRdb reprocessing: fastp at Q25, MiXCR clone calling, in-frame beta chains kept. All rows with the same CDR3 protein become a single entry with the most common DNA and genes. The authors' filters were not applied to this entry. The sample yields 450,000 to 550,000 distinct CDR3 sequences; 21% were counted once. The top ten constitute roughly a sixth of the sample.

From V the trimming removes 5 bases and from J it removes 6 bases, while the gene matches leave 6 bases of the junction unaccounted for. CDR1 and CDR2 (SGHTA, FQGNSA) derive from the germline V gene. Taken from cysteine to phenylalanine, the CDR3 has 14 residues. Solely the CDR3 DNA is kept, with 42 bases framed from the first base. The treatment or condition label here, explained by the study, means: live attenuated yellow fever vaccine strain. Two biological replicates of bulk PBMCs were collected at each blood-draw timepoint. PBMCs were isolated from peripheral blood using a standard Ficoll-Paque protocol. RNA was extracted with TriZol from bulk PBMCs, CD4 and CD8 fractions, and dextramer-positive and dextramer-negative fractions.

The chain links TRBV7-2 with TRBJ1-1; TRBD1 matches 10 bases in the middle. The clonotype comes from a man between 18 and 29 years old who received the YFV17D yellow fever vaccine. Here the sequenced sample was PBMCs, taken more than 20 days after the first yellow fever vaccination. The DNA reads TGTGCCAGCAGCCGAGGGACAGGGGAGGCTGAAGCTTTCTTT. The resulting protein is CASSRGTGEAEAFF.